A selection of T cell receptor beta chains follows, all from one sample in a study of blood T cell repertoires in COVID-19. Repertoires were generated with immunoSEQ multiplex PCR, while TCRdb's copy carries only in-frame clones and drops some. The profile covers some 200,000 clones, with around 87% appearing a single time and approximately 2.5% taken by the ten largest. Sequences were obtained from peripheral blood. The receptors stem from a man between 40 and 49 years old with active or convalescent COVID-19. CDR3s include the opening cysteine and the closing phenylalanine or tryptophan. A D gene is named only where the DNA matches it firmly. Clone size is shown for a subset of rows, as once, few, many or a class of expanded clone.

clone size,V gene,J gene,D gene,CDR3 DNA,CDR3 protein
NA,TRBV6-2/TRBV6-3,TRBJ2-1,NA,TGTGCCAGCAGTGATATGGACAGATACAATGAGCAGTTCTTC,CASSDMDRYNEQFF
once,TRBV5-5,TRBJ1-3,NA,TGTGCCAGCAGCTTGGATCTGTCAGGGCAAGCTAGAAACACCATATATTTT,CASSLDLSGQARNTIYF
NA,TRBV9,TRBJ2-2,NA,TGTGCCAGCAGCGTACAGGGTATTCGGGCACCGAACACCGGGGAGCTGTTTTTT,CASSVQGIRAPNTGELFF
NA,TRBV2,TRBJ2-7,NA,TGTGCCAGCGCCGAGGGAGACCTGAGCTCCTACGAGCAGTACTTC,CASAEGDLSSYEQYF
NA,TRBV25-1,TRBJ2-1,TRBD2,TGTGCCAGCAGTGCGGGTCTAGCGGGGGGCTATGAGCAGTTCTTC,CASSAGLAGGYEQFF
NA,TRBV28,TRBJ2-3,TRBD2,TGTGCCAGCAGTTTCCGAGCGGGGAACACAGATACGCAGTATTTT,CASSFRAGNTDTQYF
NA,TRBV29-1,TRBJ2-1,TRBD2,TGCAGCGTTCCCGGGACTAGCGGGGGATTTTCCTACAATGAGCAGTTCTTC,CSVPGTSGGFSYNEQFF
once,TRBV6-2/TRBV6-3,TRBJ2-5,TRBD1,TGTGCCAGCAGCCAGGGACAGCAAGAGACCCAGTACTTC,CASSQGQQETQYF
NA,TRBV24-1,TRBJ2-3,TRBD2,TGTGCCACCAGTGAACCGGGACTAACAGATACGCAGTATTTT,CATSEPGLTDTQYF
NA,TRBV28,TRBJ1-2,NA,TGTGCCAGCAGTGTGATGGGGGCGGACTATGGCTACACCTTC,CASSVMGADYGYTF
NA,TRBV12-5,TRBJ1-5,TRBD1,TGTGCTAGTGCTACAGGGGACACGCGGGGACAGCCCCAGCATTTT,CASATGDTRGQPQHF
few,TRBV4-2,TRBJ1-5,NA,TGTGCCAGCAGCCAAGATACCCCCGGAGTTGGCAATCAGCCCCAGCATTTT,CASSQDTPGVGNQPQHF
NA,TRBV4-3,TRBJ2-2,NA,TGCGCCAGCAGCCAAGAAGATCAGGATCTTGGCACCGGGGAGCTGTTTTTT,CASSQEDQDLGTGELFF
NA,TRBV4-1,TRBJ2-2,NA,TGCGCCAGCAGCGTAAATGAGGTTTTCGGGGAGCTGTTTTTT,CASSVNEVFGELFF
NA,TRBV6-1,TRBJ2-7,NA,TGTGCCAGCAGTGATCGGGGGGCCCTCTCCGAGCAGTACTTC,CASSDRGALSEQYF
NA,TRBV28,TRBJ1-1,NA,TGTGCCAGCAAACGTACAGCCCACACTGAAGCTTTCTTT,CASKRTAHTEAFF
NA,TRBV18,TRBJ1-4,TRBD1,TGTGCCAGCTCACTAGCCGGGACAGGGGAGGAAAAACTGTTTTTT,CASSLAGTGEEKLFF
NA,TRBV30,TRBJ1-1,TRBD1,TGTGCCTGGATCGGACAGGGACCGACTGAAGCTTTCTTT,CAWIGQGPTEAFF
NA,TRBV5-1,TRBJ2-3,NA,TGCGCCAGCAGCGTCTGGTGGAGCGGAGATACGCAGTATTTT,CASSVWWSGDTQYF
NA,TRBV6-6,TRBJ1-4,TRBD1,TGTGCCAGCCGGGACAGCGATGAAAAACTGTTTTTT,CASRDSDEKLFF
NA,TRBV3-1/TRBV3-2,TRBJ1-5,NA,TGTGCCAGCAGCCAAGCCGGGGAGACGGGTCAGCCCCAGCATTTT,CASSQAGETGQPQHF
once,TRBV29-1,TRBJ1-1,NA,TGCAGCGTCAGACACAAGAACACTGAAGCTTTCTTT,CSVRHKNTEAFF
few,TRBV11-3,TRBJ1-1,TRBD1,TGTGCCAGCAGCCGACAGGGATCACCCTTCGATGAAGCTTTCTTT,CASSRQGSPFDEAFF
NA,TRBV6-4,TRBJ2-1,NA,TGTGCCAGCAGTCCACAGGGAGTAGATTCCTACAATGAGCAGTTCTTC,CASSPQGVDSYNEQFF
once,TRBV5-8,TRBJ1-1,NA,TGTGCCAGCAGCTTGTTCGCAGTGAACACTGAAGCTTTCTTT,CASSLFAVNTEAFF
NA,TRBV6-1,TRBJ2-3,NA,TGTGCCAGCAGTGAGGGGGGGCGGTCAGATACGCAGTATTTT,CASSEGGRSDTQYF
NA,TRBV4-3,TRBJ2-7,NA,TGCGCCAGCAGCCAACAGGCCCGAGAGCAGTACTTC,CASSQQAREQYF
NA,TRBV24-1,TRBJ2-3,TRBD2,TGTGCCACCAGTGACTCTAGCGGGGACACAGATACGCAGTATTTT,CATSDSSGDTDTQYF
few,TRBV11-2,TRBJ1-2,TRBD1,TGTGCCACACGGGGACAGGACCCATATGGCTACACCTTC,CATRGQDPYGYTF
NA,TRBV5-4,TRBJ2-3,TRBD2,TGTGCCAGCAGCTTCTCGACTAGCGGGGGGGCCGGTACGCAGTATTTT,CASSFSTSGGAGTQYF
NA,TRBV30,TRBJ2-7,NA,TGTGCCTGGAGTGTACGACAGGTACTGTACTTC,CAWSVRQVLYF
NA,TRBV7-9,TRBJ2-1,NA,TGTGCCAGCAGCCCTACAGTTTCCTACAATGAGCAGTTCTTC,CASSPTVSYNEQFF
many,TRBV27,TRBJ1-1,NA,TGTGCCGCCGAAAAACGGGGGACCAGTGAAGCTTTCTTT,CAAEKRGTSEAFF
NA,TRBV12-3/TRBV12-4,TRBJ2-3,NA,TGTGCCAGCAGCTCCCAGAGCACAGATACGCAGTATTTT,CASSSQSTDTQYF
NA,TRBV12-5,TRBJ1-6,NA,TGTGCTAGTCAGGCCTCAACTTCACCCCTCCACTTT,CASQASTSPLHF
once,TRBV12-3/TRBV12-4,TRBJ2-3,NA,TGTGCCAGCAGTTCCTCCACAGATACGCAGTATTTT,CASSSSTDTQYF
few,TRBV6-9,TRBJ2-5,NA,TGTGCCAGCAGTTTGTCGGAGACCCAGTACTTC,CASSLSETQYF